Listed below are T cell receptor beta chains from one sample, sequenced in a study of CD8 T cells in ankylosing spondylitis. TCRdb independently ran MiXCR on the 5' RACE reads; one entry per CDR3 protein. Altogether 130,000 or so distinct CDR3 sequences are present, over 15% being singletons, with the ten largest covering around a third. The sample taken for sequencing was blood, either unsorted or a sorted T cell fraction (not recorded which). All receptors derive from a male donor with ankylosing spondylitis. CDR3s include the opening cysteine and the closing phenylalanine or tryptophan. Each record gives: J gene, D gene, clone size, V gene, CDR3 protein, CDR3 DNA. D genes are given only for firm matches. A clone size is listed for some rows: how often the clone was seen (once, few, many), or a class if it is expanded.

j_call: TRBJ2-2; d_call: .; clone_size: few; v_call: TRBV5-6; cdr3_aa: CASSAGPKVGELFF; cdr3_nt: TGTGCCAGCAGCGCGGGACCCAAGGTCGGGGAGCTGTTTTTT
j_call: TRBJ2-1; d_call: TRBD2; clone_size: few; v_call: TRBV5-1; cdr3_aa: CASSFPNDGLADPSYNEQFF; cdr3_nt: TGCGCCAGCAGCTTTCCGAACGACGGACTAGCGGATCCCTCCTACAATGAGCAGTTCTTC
j_call: TRBJ2-1; d_call: .; clone_size: few; v_call: TRBV4-1; cdr3_aa: CASSQGPGRYNEQFF; cdr3_nt: TGCGCCAGCAGTCAAGGACCGGGACGTTACAATGAGCAGTTCTTC
j_call: TRBJ1-1; d_call: .; clone_size: .; v_call: TRBV4-3; cdr3_aa: CASSQGELWTEAFF; cdr3_nt: TGCGCCAGCAGCCAAGGCGAGTTGTGGACTGAAGCTTTCTTT
j_call: TRBJ2-1; d_call: .; clone_size: few; v_call: TRBV15; cdr3_aa: CATSRQGPNEQFF; cdr3_nt: TGTGCCACCAGCAGACAGGGCCCGAATGAGCAGTTCTTC
j_call: TRBJ1-1; d_call: .; clone_size: few; v_call: TRBV9; cdr3_aa: CASSGQGTEAFF; cdr3_nt: TGTGCCAGCAGCGGCCAGGGCACTGAAGCTTTCTTT
j_call: TRBJ2-7; d_call: .; clone_size: few; v_call: TRBV27; cdr3_aa: CASGPFSYEQYF; cdr3_nt: TGTGCCAGCGGACCCTTCTCCTACGAGCAGTACTTC
j_call: TRBJ2-4; d_call: TRBD1; clone_size: few; v_call: TRBV6-4; cdr3_aa: CASSEGQGANIQYF; cdr3_nt: TGTGCCAGCAGTGAAGGACAGGGGGCAAACATTCAGTACTTC
j_call: TRBJ1-2; d_call: TRBD1; clone_size: few; v_call: TRBV29-1; cdr3_aa: CSSTGGDYGYTF; cdr3_nt: TGCAGCTCGACAGGGGGCGACTATGGCTACACCTTC
j_call: TRBJ2-7; d_call: .; clone_size: .; v_call: TRBV4-1; cdr3_aa: CASSQVGGYEQYF; cdr3_nt: TGCGCCAGCAGCCAAGTGGGGGGTTACGAGCAGTACTTC
j_call: TRBJ1-5; d_call: .; clone_size: .; v_call: TRBV20-1; cdr3_aa: CSAPRSPGLSQPQHF; cdr3_nt: TGCAGTGCTCCTCGATCTCCGGGACTGAGTCAGCCCCAGCATTTT
j_call: TRBJ2-5; d_call: .; clone_size: few; v_call: TRBV4-1; cdr3_aa: CASSQDINQETQYF; cdr3_nt: TGCGCCAGCAGCCAAGATATCAACCAAGAGACCCAGTACTTC
j_call: TRBJ2-2; d_call: .; clone_size: few; v_call: TRBV7-8; cdr3_aa: CASSSGVLQRVDTGELFF; cdr3_nt: TGTGCCAGCAGCTCTGGGGTCCTTCAAAGGGTGGACACCGGGGAGCTGTTTTTT
j_call: TRBJ2-7; d_call: TRBD1; clone_size: few; v_call: TRBV5-1; cdr3_aa: CASSWRDRGYEQYF; cdr3_nt: TGCGCCAGCAGCTGGCGGGACAGGGGCTACGAGCAGTACTTC
j_call: TRBJ2-3; d_call: .; clone_size: .; v_call: TRBV5-1; cdr3_aa: CASNPPTRPDTQYF; cdr3_nt: TGCGCCAGCAACCCCCCCACACGGCCAGATACGCAGTATTTT
j_call: TRBJ2-7; d_call: .; clone_size: .; v_call: TRBV20-1; cdr3_aa: CSALGTLAYEQYF; cdr3_nt: TGCAGTGCCCTCGGGACTCTTGCCTACGAGCAGTACTTC
j_call: TRBJ2-7; d_call: .; clone_size: .; v_call: TRBV11-1; cdr3_aa: CASSLGGMDSSRAAYEQYF; cdr3_nt: TGTGCCAGCAGCTTAGGGGGCATGGACAGCTCTCGGGCAGCCTACGAGCAGTACTTC
j_call: TRBJ1-1; d_call: TRBD1; clone_size: .; v_call: TRBV29-1; cdr3_aa: CSVTGGENTVAFF; cdr3_nt: TGCAGCGTCACAGGGGGCGAGAACACTGTAGCTTTCTTT
j_call: TRBJ2-1; d_call: .; clone_size: few; v_call: TRBV7-9; cdr3_aa: CASNPVGRAGLLDEQFF; cdr3_nt: TGTGCCAGCAACCCAGTGGGACGGGCGGGACTCTTGGATGAGCAGTTCTTC
j_call: TRBJ2-1; d_call: TRBD2; clone_size: few; v_call: TRBV6-1; cdr3_aa: CASRGDREGYNEQFF; cdr3_nt: TGTGCCAGCAGGGGGGACCGGGAGGGTTACAATGAGCAGTTCTTC
j_call: TRBJ2-1; d_call: TRBD2; clone_size: few; v_call: TRBV9; cdr3_aa: CASSVGGGLGVSEQFF; cdr3_nt: TGTGCCAGCAGCGTAGGCGGAGGACTAGGAGTGAGTGAGCAGTTCTTC
j_call: TRBJ2-3; d_call: .; clone_size: many; v_call: TRBV4-1; cdr3_aa: CASSQGNERPGDTQYF; cdr3_nt: TGCGCCAGCAGCCAAGGGAACGAGAGGCCGGGGGATACGCAGTATTTT
j_call: TRBJ2-3; d_call: .; clone_size: .; v_call: TRBV7-2; cdr3_aa: CASSFTVLVTDTQYF; cdr3_nt: TGTGCCAGCAGCTTCACAGTCTTGGTCACAGATACGCAGTATTTT
j_call: TRBJ2-3; d_call: TRBD2; clone_size: .; v_call: TRBV6-2/TRBV6-3; cdr3_aa: CASSYTSGSTDTQYF; cdr3_nt: TGTGCCAGCAGTTACACTAGCGGTAGCACAGATACGCAGTATTTT
j_call: TRBJ2-2; d_call: .; clone_size: few; v_call: TRBV7-9; cdr3_aa: CASSFWQSGGELFF; cdr3_nt: TGTGCCAGCAGCTTCTGGCAGTCGGGCGGGGAGCTGTTTTTT
j_call: TRBJ2-7; d_call: TRBD2; clone_size: .; v_call: TRBV28; cdr3_aa: CASSKTSGAPPPHYEQYF; cdr3_nt: TGTGCCAGCAGCAAGACTAGCGGAGCACCCCCACCACACTACGAGCAGTACTTC
j_call: TRBJ2-1; d_call: .; clone_size: few; v_call: TRBV4-1; cdr3_aa: CASSQDFLGPNEQFF; cdr3_nt: TGCGCCAGCAGCCAAGATTTCCTAGGACCCAATGAGCAGTTCTTC
j_call: TRBJ2-6; d_call: .; clone_size: few; v_call: TRBV28; cdr3_aa: CASSVQVVASGANVLTF; cdr3_nt: TGTGCCAGCAGTGTTCAGGTGGTGGCCTCTGGGGCCAACGTCCTGACTTTC
j_call: TRBJ1-5; d_call: .; clone_size: .; v_call: TRBV7-9; cdr3_aa: CASSLAPSNQPQHF; cdr3_nt: TGTGCCAGCAGCTTAGCTCCCAGCAATCAGCCCCAGCATTTT
j_call: TRBJ2-1; d_call: TRBD2; clone_size: many; v_call: TRBV12-3/TRBV12-4; cdr3_aa: CASSPGLGASEQFF; cdr3_nt: TGTGCCAGCAGCCCAGGACTAGGTGCGAGTGAGCAGTTCTTC
j_call: TRBJ2-1; d_call: TRBD2; clone_size: .; v_call: TRBV24-1; cdr3_aa: CATSDVGAGDNEQFF; cdr3_nt: TGTGCCACCAGTGATGTCGGAGCGGGGGACAATGAGCAGTTCTTC
j_call: TRBJ2-7; d_call: TRBD2; clone_size: few; v_call: TRBV2; cdr3_aa: CASSDVGLTYEQYF; cdr3_nt: TGTGCCAGCAGTGATGTGGGACTAACCTACGAGCAGTACTTC
j_call: TRBJ2-2; d_call: .; clone_size: .; v_call: TRBV9; cdr3_aa: CASSASRAGPGELFF; cdr3_nt: TGTGCCAGCAGCGCGAGCCGGGCCGGGCCCGGGGAGCTGTTTTTT
j_call: TRBJ2-1; d_call: .; clone_size: .; v_call: TRBV12-3/TRBV12-4; cdr3_aa: CASSLSYTGNEQFF; cdr3_nt: TGTGCCAGCAGTTTGTCCTACACCGGCAACGAGCAGTTCTTC
j_call: TRBJ1-3; d_call: .; clone_size: few; v_call: TRBV30; cdr3_aa: CAWSTGQDLSGNTIYF; cdr3_nt: TGTGCCTGGAGTACAGGGCAGGACCTCTCTGGAAACACCATATATTTT
j_call: TRBJ2-2; d_call: .; clone_size: .; v_call: TRBV11-2; cdr3_aa: CASSLGSGVTGELFF; cdr3_nt: TGTGCCAGCAGCTTAGGATCGGGAGTTACCGGGGAGCTGTTTTTT
j_call: TRBJ2-1; d_call: TRBD2; clone_size: .; v_call: TRBV20-1; cdr3_aa: CSARTSGAEVEQFF; cdr3_nt: TGCAGTGCTAGGACTAGCGGGGCGGAGGTTGAGCAGTTCTTC
j_call: TRBJ2-1; d_call: TRBD2; clone_size: .; v_call: TRBV2; cdr3_aa: CARGTSGRAGSYNEQFF; cdr3_nt: TGTGCCAGGGGGACTAGCGGGAGGGCGGGGTCCTACAATGAGCAGTTCTTC
j_call: TRBJ2-1; d_call: .; clone_size: .; v_call: TRBV9; cdr3_aa: CASSVVFDNEQFF; cdr3_nt: TGTGCCAGCAGCGTAGTTTTCGACAATGAGCAGTTCTTC
j_call: TRBJ2-5; d_call: TRBD2; clone_size: .; v_call: TRBV7-9; cdr3_aa: CASSLVETSHRAQYF; cdr3_nt: TGTGCCAGCAGCTTAGTCGAGACTAGCCATAGGGCCCAGTACTTC
j_call: TRBJ1-5; d_call: TRBD1; clone_size: .; v_call: TRBV27; cdr3_aa: CASSRTGSNQPQHF; cdr3_nt: TGTGCCAGCAGCCGGACAGGGAGCAATCAGCCCCAGCATTTT
j_call: TRBJ1-1; d_call: TRBD1; clone_size: .; v_call: TRBV5-1; cdr3_aa: CASSLGTGYTEAFF; cdr3_nt: TGCGCCAGCAGCTTGGGGACAGGTTACACTGAAGCTTTCTTT
j_call: TRBJ2-1; d_call: .; clone_size: few; v_call: TRBV7-8; cdr3_aa: CASSLEAGGLEQFF; cdr3_nt: TGTGCCAGCAGCTTAGAAGCTGGCGGACTGGAGCAGTTCTTC
j_call: TRBJ2-2; d_call: TRBD2; clone_size: .; v_call: TRBV11-1; cdr3_aa: CASSHRLAANTGELFF; cdr3_nt: TGTGCCAGCAGCCATCGACTAGCGGCGAACACCGGGGAGCTGTTTTTT
j_call: TRBJ2-1; d_call: .; clone_size: .; v_call: TRBV5-1; cdr3_aa: CASSLVSYNEQFF; cdr3_nt: TGCGCCAGCAGCTTGGTCTCGTACAATGAGCAGTTCTTC
j_call: TRBJ1-1; d_call: TRBD1; clone_size: .; v_call: TRBV4-3; cdr3_aa: CASSQARAGGNTEAFF; cdr3_nt: TGCGCCAGCAGCCAAGCTCGGGCAGGGGGGAACACTGAAGCTTTCTTT
j_call: TRBJ2-1; d_call: TRBD1; clone_size: .; v_call: TRBV7-9; cdr3_aa: CASSTGQGYNEQFF; cdr3_nt: TGTGCCAGCAGCACCGGACAGGGCTACAATGAGCAGTTCTTC
j_call: TRBJ2-7; d_call: TRBD2; clone_size: few; v_call: TRBV12-3/TRBV12-4; cdr3_aa: CASSLGFSGRAYEQYF; cdr3_nt: TGTGCCAGCAGTTTAGGGTTCAGCGGGAGGGCCTACGAGCAGTACTTC
j_call: TRBJ2-1; d_call: .; clone_size: few; v_call: TRBV4-1; cdr3_aa: CASSQETGSYNEQFF; cdr3_nt: TGCGCCAGCAGCCAAGAGACGGGCTCCTACAATGAGCAGTTCTTC
j_call: TRBJ2-7; d_call: .; clone_size: .; v_call: TRBV5-4; cdr3_aa: CASSPPGEEDEQYF; cdr3_nt: TGTGCCAGCAGCCCCCCCGGGGAGGAGGACGAGCAGTACTTC
j_call: TRBJ2-1; d_call: TRBD2; clone_size: .; v_call: TRBV6-2/TRBV6-3; cdr3_aa: CASSYLGREEYNEQFF; cdr3_nt: TGTGCCAGCAGTTACTTGGGGCGGGAGGAGTACAATGAGCAGTTCTTC
j_call: TRBJ2-1; d_call: .; clone_size: few; v_call: TRBV12-5; cdr3_aa: CASGLVRIEQFF; cdr3_nt: TGTGCTAGTGGTTTAGTTAGGATAGAGCAGTTCTTC
j_call: TRBJ2-5; d_call: .; clone_size: .; v_call: TRBV4-1; cdr3_aa: CASSYALGTRYQETQYF; cdr3_nt: TGCGCCAGCAGCTATGCACTAGGAACGAGGTACCAAGAGACCCAGTACTTC
j_call: TRBJ2-7; d_call: .; clone_size: .; v_call: TRBV12-3/TRBV12-4; cdr3_aa: CASTPGLDEQYF; cdr3_nt: TGTGCCAGCACCCCAGGGCTCGACGAGCAGTACTTC
j_call: TRBJ2-3; d_call: TRBD2; clone_size: .; v_call: TRBV9; cdr3_aa: CASSGTLLAGASLDTDTQYF; cdr3_nt: TGTGCCAGCAGCGGAACACTCCTAGCGGGAGCCTCTCTAGATACAGATACGCAGTATTTT
j_call: TRBJ2-1; d_call: .; clone_size: few; v_call: TRBV7-6; cdr3_aa: CASSLRLQHSYNEQFF; cdr3_nt: TGTGCCAGCAGCTTACGGCTACAACACTCCTACAATGAGCAGTTCTTC
j_call: TRBJ1-4; d_call: .; clone_size: .; v_call: TRBV7-8; cdr3_aa: CASSYSFGGQAYGKLFF; cdr3_nt: TGTGCCAGCAGCTACTCCTTTGGGGGACAAGCGTATGGAAAACTGTTTTTT
j_call: TRBJ2-7; d_call: .; clone_size: few; v_call: TRBV9; cdr3_aa: CASGGNSRLYF; cdr3_nt: TGTGCCAGCGGAGGGAACAGCCGGCTGTACTTC